This TCR beta chain was documented in a study of cytomegalovirus exposure and HLA in healthy donors. Study outcomes and limitations: Several of the most significant clusters appeared, in a later analysis, to be linked to common viral pathogens. Earlier results showed most TCR beta V segments being productive about 87% or about 30% of the time.

These donors counted as nominally healthy when sampled, but unrecorded immune exposures were likely. Points on this clone: Its target is not known.

This PCR relied on a set of 60 Vbeta primers and 13 Jbeta primers. In the original analysis: It was a later analysis that counted tens of millions of unique TCR beta chains, of which some 9.9 million were shared. Sequenced by immunoSEQ multiplex PCR; TCRdb stores in-frame clones only, minus some. The V and J calls and clone size come from that table; D and trimming were worked out from the DNA. Of roughly 230,000 clones in the sample, roughly 85% are singletons; the top ten hold about 0.25%. The sequenced sample was PBMCs. The sequence was collected from a girl aged 2-9 years in good health and CMV-seronegative.

The CDR3 region has the DNA TGTGCCAGCCGACCTCTAGCGGGAGGGAACACCGGGGAGCTGTTTTTT. It specifies CASRPLAGGNTGELFF. This rearrangement joins TRBV6-4 to TRBJ2-2; 11 nucleotides match TRBD2. The junction had 6 bases not matched to a gene; V was cut back by 8 bases and J by 1 base. CDR3 size: 16 residues. Germline V gene lookup returns CDR1 MRHNA and CDR2 SNTAGT.